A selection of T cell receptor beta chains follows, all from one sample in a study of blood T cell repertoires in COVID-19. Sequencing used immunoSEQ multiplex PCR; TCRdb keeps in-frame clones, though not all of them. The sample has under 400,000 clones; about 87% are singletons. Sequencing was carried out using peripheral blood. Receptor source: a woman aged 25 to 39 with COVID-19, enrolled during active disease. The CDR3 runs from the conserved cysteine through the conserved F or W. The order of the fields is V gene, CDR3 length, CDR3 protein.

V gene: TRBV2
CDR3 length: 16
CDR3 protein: CASSEWVVLVGGEQFF

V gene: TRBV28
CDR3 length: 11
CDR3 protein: CALGANNEQFF

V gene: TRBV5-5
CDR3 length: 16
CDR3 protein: CASSLGPLGTNEKLFF

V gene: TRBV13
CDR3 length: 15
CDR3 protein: CASSLGQGAGETQYF

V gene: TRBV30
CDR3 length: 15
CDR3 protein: CAWSVAGLKGTEAFF

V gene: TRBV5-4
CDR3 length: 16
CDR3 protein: CASSLDRVTSTDTQYF

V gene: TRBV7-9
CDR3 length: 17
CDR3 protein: CASRPPLRFSGANVLTF

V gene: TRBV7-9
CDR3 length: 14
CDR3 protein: CASSLLGAHYGYTF

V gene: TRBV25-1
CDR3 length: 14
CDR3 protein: CASSRGRGREKLFF

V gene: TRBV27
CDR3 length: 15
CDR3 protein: CASSLAGGGFNEQFF

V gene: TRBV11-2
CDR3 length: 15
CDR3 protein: CASSPRPGTGYGYTF

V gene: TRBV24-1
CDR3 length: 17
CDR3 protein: CATSGPGLEHGLETQYF

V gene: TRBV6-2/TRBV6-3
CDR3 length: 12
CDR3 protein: CASSFLDEKLFF

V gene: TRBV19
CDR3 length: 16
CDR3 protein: CASTPQGTWGSGEQYF

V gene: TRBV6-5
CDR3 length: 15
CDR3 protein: CASSVIGISGNTIYF

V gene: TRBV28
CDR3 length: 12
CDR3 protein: CASRGTGIEAFF

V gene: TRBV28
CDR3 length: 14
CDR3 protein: CASSLTNSKGAAFF

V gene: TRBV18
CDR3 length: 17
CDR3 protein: CASSPGLNQGYNSPLHF

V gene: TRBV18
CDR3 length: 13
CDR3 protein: CASSSDSYNEQFF

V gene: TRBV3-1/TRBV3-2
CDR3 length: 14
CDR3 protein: CASSQYPGSYEQYF

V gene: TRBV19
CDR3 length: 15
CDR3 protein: CASSMTGWGYNEQFF

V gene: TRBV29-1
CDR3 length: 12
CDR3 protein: CSVEGAPFGYTF

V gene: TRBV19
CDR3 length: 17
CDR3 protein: CASSLYRDSSSYNEQFF

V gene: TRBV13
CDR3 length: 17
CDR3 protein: CASSLGASGTGHSPLHF

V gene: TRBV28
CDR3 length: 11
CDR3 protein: CASRYMGELFF

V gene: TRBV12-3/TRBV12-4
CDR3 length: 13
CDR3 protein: CASSFGPGETQYF

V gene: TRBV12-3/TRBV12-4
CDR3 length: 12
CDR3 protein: CASSLGLGVQYF

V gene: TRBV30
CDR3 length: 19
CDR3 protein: CAWRSRVLAGTSPTDTQYF

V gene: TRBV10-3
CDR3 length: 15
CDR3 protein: CAISEVAGAYNEQFF

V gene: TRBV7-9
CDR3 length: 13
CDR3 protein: CASSSLQGYGYTF

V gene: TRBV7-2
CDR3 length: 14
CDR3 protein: CASSLALGVDTQYF

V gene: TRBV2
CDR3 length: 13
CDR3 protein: CASSSEAYTEAFF

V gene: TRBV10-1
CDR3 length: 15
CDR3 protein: CASSENLAGGLHEFF

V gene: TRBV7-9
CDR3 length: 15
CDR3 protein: CASSQRTGSQETQYF

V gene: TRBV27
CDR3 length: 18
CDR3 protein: CASSSAYNRGPRNTEAFF

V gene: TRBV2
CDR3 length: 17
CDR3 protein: CASSAGWTGHMNTEAFF

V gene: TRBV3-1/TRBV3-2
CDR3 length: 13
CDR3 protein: CASSQSSGETQYF

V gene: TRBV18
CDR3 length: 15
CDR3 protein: CASSLRQGNNSPLHF

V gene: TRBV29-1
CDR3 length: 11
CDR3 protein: CSAYFGRTQYF

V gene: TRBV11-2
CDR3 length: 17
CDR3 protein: CASSYGLAGAQSYEQYF

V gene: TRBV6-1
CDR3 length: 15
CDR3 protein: CASSEGGQGAGELFF

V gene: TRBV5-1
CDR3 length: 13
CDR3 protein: CASSEDQGGGYTF

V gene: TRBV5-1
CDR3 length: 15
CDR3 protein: CASSLASEGNTEAFF

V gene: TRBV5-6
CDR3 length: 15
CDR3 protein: CASSLTGGGTDTQYF

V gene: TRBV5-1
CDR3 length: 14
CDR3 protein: CASERLRNTGELFF

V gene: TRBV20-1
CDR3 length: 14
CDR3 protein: CSASPGFSGNTIYF

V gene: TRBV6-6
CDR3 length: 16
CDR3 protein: CASRGPSGGSYNEQFF

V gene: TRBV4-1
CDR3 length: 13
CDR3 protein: CASSPGQGTEAFF

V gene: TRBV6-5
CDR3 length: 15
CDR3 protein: CASSRFTQGNTEAFF

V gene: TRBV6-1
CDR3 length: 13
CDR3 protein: CASSEAQNEKLFF

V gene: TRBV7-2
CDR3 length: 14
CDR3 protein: CASSLVGGHYGYTF

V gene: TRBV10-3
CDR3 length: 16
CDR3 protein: CAISESPGQGNQPQHF

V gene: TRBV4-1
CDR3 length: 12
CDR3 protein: CASSQLGTEAFF

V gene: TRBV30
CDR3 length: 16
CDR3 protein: CAWSEGQGTWTDTQYF

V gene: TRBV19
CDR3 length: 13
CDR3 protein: CASSIEMNTEAFF

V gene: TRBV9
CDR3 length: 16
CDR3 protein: CASSDQPLAGTDTQYF

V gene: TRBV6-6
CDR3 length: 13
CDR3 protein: CASSGGRNEKLFF

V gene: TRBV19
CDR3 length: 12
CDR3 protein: CASQDRNEKLFF

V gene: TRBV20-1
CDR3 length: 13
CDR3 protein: CSASRQQNTEAFF